Listed here are 4 T cell receptor beta chains from one sample, sequenced in a study of identical twins. From the 5' RACE reads, TCRdb called clonotypes with MiXCR, one entry per CDR3 protein. The sample shows some 460,000 distinct CDR3 sequences, 14% of them seen only once. This sample also belongs to another study, concerning yellow fever vaccine responses in identical twins.

The specimen was CD4+ T cells sorted from blood. The receptors originated from a woman aged 18-30 years in good health.

This clonotype was observed a few times. The V gene is TRBV5-1, the J gene TRBJ2-1; possibly TRBD2 for D (6 bases). This CDR3 is built from 16 residues. Germline values: CDR1 SGHRS, CDR2 YFSETQ. V lost 3 bases to trimming and J lost 2 bases, with 15 bases between them. The CDR3 nucleotides are TGCGCCAGCAGCTACCGCGGCGGGGATCCCTACAATGAGCAGTTCTTC. This gives the protein CASSYRGGDPYNEQFF. The full variable domain, completed using reference TRBV5-1 and TRBJ2-1, is KAGVTQTPRYLIKTRGQQVTLSCSPISGHRSVSWYQQTPGQGLQFLFEYFSETQRNKGNFPGRFSGRQFSNSRSEMNVSTLELGDSALYLCASSYRGGDPYNEQFFGPGTRLTVL.

This clonotype was detected a few times. V usage is TRBV6-2 or TRBV6-3 and J usage is TRBJ2-7; D not resolved. Germline V gives CDR1 MNHEY, CDR2 SVGEGT. The V and J ends lost 0 bases and 0 bases respectively, with 6 bases between them. The CDR3 totals 14 residues. The CDR3 sequence: CASSYSESSYEQYF. In DNA, the CDR3 is TGTGCCAGCAGTTACTCGGAGAGCTCCTACGAGCAGTACTTC.

The chain is built from TRBV20-1 and TRBJ2-1; D is unresolved. V lost 5 bases to trimming and J lost 2 bases, with 4 bases between them. Germline V gene sequence: CDR1 DFQATT, CDR2 SNEGSKA (reference sequence). This CDR3 has 11 amino acids. The CDR3 DNA is TGCAGTGCTGGACCCTACAATGAGCAGTTCTTC. It yields the protein CSAGPYNEQFF.

V and J are TRBV6-1 and TRBJ1-1; D gene uncertain. Looked up from germline, CDR1 is MNHNS and CDR2 is SASEGT. V gave up 2 bases and J gave up 1 base, with 11 bases separating them. The CDR3 is made up of 15 amino acids. The CDR3 sequence is CASSELGQSNTEAFF. In DNA, the CDR3 is TGTGCCAGCAGTGAACTTGGGCAGTCGAACACTGAAGCTTTCTTT.